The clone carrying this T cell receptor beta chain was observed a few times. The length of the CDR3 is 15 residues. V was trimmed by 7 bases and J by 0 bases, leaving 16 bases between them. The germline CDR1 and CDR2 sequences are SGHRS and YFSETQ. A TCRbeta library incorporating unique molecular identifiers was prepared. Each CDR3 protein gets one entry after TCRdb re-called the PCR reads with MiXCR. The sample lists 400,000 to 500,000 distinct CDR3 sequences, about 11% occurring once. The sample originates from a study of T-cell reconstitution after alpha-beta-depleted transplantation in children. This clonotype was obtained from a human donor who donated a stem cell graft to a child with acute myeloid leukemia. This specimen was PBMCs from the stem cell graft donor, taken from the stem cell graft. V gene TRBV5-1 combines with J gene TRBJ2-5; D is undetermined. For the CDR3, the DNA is TGCGCCAGCTCGAGACAAGGATCGTACCAAGAGACCCAGTACTTC. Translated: CASSRQGSYQETQYF.